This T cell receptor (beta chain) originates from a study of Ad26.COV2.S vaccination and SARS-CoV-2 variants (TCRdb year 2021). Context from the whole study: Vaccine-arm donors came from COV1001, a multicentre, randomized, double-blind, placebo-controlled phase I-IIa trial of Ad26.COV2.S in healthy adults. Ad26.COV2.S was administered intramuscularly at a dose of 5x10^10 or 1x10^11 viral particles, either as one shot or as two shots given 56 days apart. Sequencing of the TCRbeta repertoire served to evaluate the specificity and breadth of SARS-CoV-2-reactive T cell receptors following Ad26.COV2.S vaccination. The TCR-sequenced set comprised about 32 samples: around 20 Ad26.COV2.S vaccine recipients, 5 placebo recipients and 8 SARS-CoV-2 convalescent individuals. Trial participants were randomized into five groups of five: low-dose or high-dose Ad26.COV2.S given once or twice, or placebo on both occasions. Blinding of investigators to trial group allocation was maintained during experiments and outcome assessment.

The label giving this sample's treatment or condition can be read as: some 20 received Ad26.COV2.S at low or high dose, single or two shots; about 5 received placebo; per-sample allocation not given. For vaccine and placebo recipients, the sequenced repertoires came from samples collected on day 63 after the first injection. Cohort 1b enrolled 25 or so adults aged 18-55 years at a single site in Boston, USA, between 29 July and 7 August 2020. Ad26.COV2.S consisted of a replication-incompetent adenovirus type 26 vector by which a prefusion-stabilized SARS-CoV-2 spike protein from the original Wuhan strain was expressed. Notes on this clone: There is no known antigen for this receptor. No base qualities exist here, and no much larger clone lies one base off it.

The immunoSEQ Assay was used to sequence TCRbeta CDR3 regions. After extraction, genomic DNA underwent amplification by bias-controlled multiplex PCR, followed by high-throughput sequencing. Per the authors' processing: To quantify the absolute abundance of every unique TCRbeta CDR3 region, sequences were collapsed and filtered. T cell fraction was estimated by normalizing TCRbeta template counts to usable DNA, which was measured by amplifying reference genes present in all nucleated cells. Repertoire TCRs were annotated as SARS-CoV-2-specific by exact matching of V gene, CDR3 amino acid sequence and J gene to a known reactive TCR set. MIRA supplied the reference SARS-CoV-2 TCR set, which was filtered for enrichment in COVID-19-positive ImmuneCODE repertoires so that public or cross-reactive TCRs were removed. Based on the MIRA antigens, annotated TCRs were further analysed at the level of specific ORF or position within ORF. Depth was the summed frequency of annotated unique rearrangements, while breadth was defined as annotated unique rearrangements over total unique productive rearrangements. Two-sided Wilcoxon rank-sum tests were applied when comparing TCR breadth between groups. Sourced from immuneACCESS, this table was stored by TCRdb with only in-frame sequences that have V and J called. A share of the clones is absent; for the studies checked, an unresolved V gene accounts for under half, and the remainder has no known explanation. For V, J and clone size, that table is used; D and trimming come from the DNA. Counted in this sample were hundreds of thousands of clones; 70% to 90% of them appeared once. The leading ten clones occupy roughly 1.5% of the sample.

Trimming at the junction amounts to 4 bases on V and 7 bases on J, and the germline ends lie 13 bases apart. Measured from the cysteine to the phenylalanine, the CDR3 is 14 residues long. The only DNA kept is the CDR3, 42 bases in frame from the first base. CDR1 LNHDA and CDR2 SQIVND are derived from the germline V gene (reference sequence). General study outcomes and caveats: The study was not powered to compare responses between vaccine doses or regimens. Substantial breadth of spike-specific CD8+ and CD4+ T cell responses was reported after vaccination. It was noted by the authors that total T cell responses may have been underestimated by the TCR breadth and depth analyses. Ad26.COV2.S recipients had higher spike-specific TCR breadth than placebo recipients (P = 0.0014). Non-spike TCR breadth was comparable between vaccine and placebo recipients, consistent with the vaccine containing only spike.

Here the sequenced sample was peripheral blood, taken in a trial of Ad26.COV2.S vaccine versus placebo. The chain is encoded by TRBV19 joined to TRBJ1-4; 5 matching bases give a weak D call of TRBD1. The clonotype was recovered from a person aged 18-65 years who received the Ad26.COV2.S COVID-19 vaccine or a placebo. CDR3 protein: CASSRAGTGEKLFF. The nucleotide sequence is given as TGTGCCAGTAGTAGGGCCGGGACTGGTGAAAAACTGTTTTTT.